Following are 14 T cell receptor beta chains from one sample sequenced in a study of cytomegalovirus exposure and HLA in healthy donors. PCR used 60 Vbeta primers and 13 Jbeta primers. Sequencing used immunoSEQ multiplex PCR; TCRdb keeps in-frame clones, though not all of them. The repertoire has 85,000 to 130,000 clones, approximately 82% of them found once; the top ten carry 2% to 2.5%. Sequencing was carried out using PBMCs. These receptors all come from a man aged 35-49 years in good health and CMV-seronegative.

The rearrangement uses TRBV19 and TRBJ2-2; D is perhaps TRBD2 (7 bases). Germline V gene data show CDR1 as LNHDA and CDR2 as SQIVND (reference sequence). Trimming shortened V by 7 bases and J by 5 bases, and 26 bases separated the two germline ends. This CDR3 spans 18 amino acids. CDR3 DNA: TGTGCCAGTACCCCCCTCACTACACCGGGGGGCCTTACCGGGGAGCTGTTTTTT. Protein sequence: CASTPLTTPGGLTGELFF.

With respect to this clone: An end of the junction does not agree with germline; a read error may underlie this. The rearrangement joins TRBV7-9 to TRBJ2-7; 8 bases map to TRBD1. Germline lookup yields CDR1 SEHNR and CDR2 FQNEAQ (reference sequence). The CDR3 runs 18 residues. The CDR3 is CSSSARSFGTGSSYEQYF. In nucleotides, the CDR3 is TGTTCCAGCAGCGCACGTTCATTCGGGACAGGTTCTTCCTACGAGCAGTACTTC. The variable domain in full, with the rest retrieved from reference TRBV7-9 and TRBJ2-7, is DTGVSQNPRHKITKRGQNVTFRCDPISEHNRLYWYRQTLGQGPEFLTYFQNEAQLEKSRLLSDRFSAERPKGSFSTLEIQRTEQGDSAMYLCSSSARSFGTGSSYEQYFGPGTRLTVT.

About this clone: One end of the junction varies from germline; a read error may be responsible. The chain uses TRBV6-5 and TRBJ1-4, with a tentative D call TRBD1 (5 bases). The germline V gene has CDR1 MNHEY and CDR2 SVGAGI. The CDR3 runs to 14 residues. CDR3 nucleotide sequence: TGTGCCAGCCGTGGCGGGGGGTTTAATGAAACACTGTTTTTT. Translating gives CASRGGGFNETLFF.

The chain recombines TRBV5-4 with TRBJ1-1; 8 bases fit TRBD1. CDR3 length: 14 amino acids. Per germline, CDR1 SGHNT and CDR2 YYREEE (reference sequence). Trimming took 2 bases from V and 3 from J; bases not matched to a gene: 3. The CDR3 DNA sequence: TGTGCCAGCAGCTTCCAGGGGGCAGACACTGAAGCTTTCTTT. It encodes CASSFQGADTEAFF.

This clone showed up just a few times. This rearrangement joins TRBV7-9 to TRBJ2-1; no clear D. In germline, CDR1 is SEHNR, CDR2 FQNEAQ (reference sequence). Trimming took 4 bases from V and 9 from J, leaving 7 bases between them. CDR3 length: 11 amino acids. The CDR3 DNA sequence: TGTGCCAGCAGCTCCTCGGGTGAGCAGTTCTTC. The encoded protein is CASSSSGEQFF.

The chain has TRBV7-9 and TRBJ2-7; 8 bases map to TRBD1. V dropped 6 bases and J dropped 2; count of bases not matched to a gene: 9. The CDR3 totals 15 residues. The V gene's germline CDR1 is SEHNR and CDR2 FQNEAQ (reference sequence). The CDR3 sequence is CASRSGTGPPYEQYF. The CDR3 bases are TGTGCCAGCAGAAGTGGGACAGGCCCTCCCTACGAGCAGTACTTC.

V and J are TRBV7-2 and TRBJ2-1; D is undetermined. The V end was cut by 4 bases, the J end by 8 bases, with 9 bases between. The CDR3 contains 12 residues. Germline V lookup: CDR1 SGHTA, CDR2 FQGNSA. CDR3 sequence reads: CASSSSTHEQFF. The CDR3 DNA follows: TGTGCCAGCAGCTCAAGCACCCATGAGCAGTTCTTC.

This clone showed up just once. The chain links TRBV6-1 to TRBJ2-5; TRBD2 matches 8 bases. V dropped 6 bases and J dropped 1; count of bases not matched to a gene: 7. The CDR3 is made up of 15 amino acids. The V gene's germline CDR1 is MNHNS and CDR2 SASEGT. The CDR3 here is CASRPGLVLQETQYF. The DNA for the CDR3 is TGTGCCAGCAGGCCGGGACTAGTCCTCCAAGAGACCCAGTACTTC.

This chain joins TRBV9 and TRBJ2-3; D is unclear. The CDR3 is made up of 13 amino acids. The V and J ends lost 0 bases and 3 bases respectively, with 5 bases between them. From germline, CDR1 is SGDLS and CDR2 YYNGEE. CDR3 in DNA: TGTGCCAGCAGCGTAGCCTATACAGATACGCAGTATTTT. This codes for CASSVAYTDTQYF.

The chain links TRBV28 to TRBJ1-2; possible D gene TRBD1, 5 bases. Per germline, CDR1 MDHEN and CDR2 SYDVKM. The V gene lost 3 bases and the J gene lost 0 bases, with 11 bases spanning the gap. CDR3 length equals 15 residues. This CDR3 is CASSLVRGTNYGYTF. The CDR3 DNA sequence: TGTGCCAGCAGTTTGGTAAGGGGCACTAACTATGGCTACACCTTC.

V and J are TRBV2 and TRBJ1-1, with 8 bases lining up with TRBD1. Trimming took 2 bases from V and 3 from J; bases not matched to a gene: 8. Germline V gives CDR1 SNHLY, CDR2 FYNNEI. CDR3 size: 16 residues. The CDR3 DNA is TGTGCCAGCAGTGAAAGGTCACAGGGGGATTACACTGAAGCTTTCTTT. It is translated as CASSERSQGDYTEAFF.

The CDR3 nucleotides are TGTGCCAGCAGCTTGTTGTCCTCGGCCCTCCACTTT. Protein product: CASSLLSSALHF. The gene calls are TRBV7-8 and TRBJ1-6; D is undetermined. V shed 3 bases and J shed 14 bases, with 11 bases lying between them. The germline gives CDR1 SGHVS, CDR2 FQNEAQ. The length of the CDR3 is 12 residues.

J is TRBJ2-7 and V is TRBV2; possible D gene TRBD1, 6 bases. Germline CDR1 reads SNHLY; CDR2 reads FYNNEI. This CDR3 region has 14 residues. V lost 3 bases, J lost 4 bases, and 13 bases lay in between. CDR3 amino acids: CASSEQGKRYEQYF. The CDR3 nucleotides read TGTGCCAGCAGTGAGCAGGGGAAAAGGTACGAGCAGTACTTC.

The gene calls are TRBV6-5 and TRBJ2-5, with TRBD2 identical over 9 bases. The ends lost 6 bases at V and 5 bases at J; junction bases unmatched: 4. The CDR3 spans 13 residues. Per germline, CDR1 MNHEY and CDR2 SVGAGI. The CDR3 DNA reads TGTGCCAGCAGGGGACTAGCAATGGAGACCCAGTACTTC. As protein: CASRGLAMETQYF.